This TCR beta chain was documented in a study of blood T cell repertoires in COVID-19 (dated by TCRdb to 2019 to 2021). At the level of the whole study: The collaborator samples originated in the United States, Italy and Spain and spanned the acute and convalescent phases of COVID-19. The repertoires were released in a freely available public database intended as a resource for research on the immune response to SARS-CoV-2. The sample metadata nearly always contained a de-identified subject ID, COVID-19 status, age in years and sex. Samples came from the ongoing ImmuneRACE study (first 160 participants) plus 1,254 subjects from 6 global collaborators. Subjects who had been exposed to COVID-19, were actively infected with it, or had recovered from it provided the deeply sampled blood TCRbeta repertoires that made up the dataset. HLA class I and class II types, where available, came from metadata supplied by the sample provider rather than from assay-based typing. The prospective study material was composed of cDNA or gDNA derived from T cells, B-cell-depleted T cells, or PBMCs.

TCRbeta CDR3 regions were amplified from genomic DNA using the immunoSEQ Assay, a bias-controlled multiplex PCR. The study's processing was this. Nucleated cell counts per sample were estimated from amplification of reference gene primers within the assay. To quantify the absolute abundance of each unique TCRbeta CDR3 rearrangement, sequence reads were collapsed and filtered. For each sample, productive Simpson clonality was calculated as the square root of Simpson's diversity index across productive rearrangements. Held by TCRdb, this immuneACCESS table contains in-frame sequences only and omits some clones. Under half of the omission traces to an unresolved V gene where checked; the cause of the rest is unknown. D and trimming were read from the DNA, whereas the V and J calls and clone size are those reported in that table. For this sample the table gives approximately 66,000 clones, of which more than 70% were detected only once. The top ten clonotypes cover 20% to 25% of the sample.

According to the germline V gene, CDR1 reads SQVTM and CDR2 reads ANQGSEA. The CDR3 runs 15 residues from the cysteine to the phenylalanine. The retained sequence is limited to the CDR3, 45 bases, with the frame set at the first base. Whole blood was collected in K2EDTA tubes by collaborating institutions according to the institutions' own protocols. For TCRbeta analysis, collaborators shipped samples as frozen whole blood, isolated PBMCs, or DNA extracted from either of those sample types. To note about this clone: Its antigen target is currently unknown. Compared with germline, one end of the junction differs, possibly owing to a read error.

The paper as a whole reports these results and caveats: The amount of clinical and demographic metadata varied by source and participant and was provided uncurated.

Sequencing input: peripheral blood. The TCR was taken from a woman aged 50 to 60 with active or convalescent COVID-19. Recombination joined TRBV29-1 with TRBJ2-5; the central 13 bases match TRBD2. The sequenced DNA: TGCAGCGTCGAAGGGGGACTAGCGGGATTTGAGAGCCAGTACTTC. This translates into CSVEGGLAGFESQYF.